Sequencing of this T cell receptor (beta chain) was carried out in a study of blood T cells in healthy people across ages (dated by TCRdb to 2015 to 2017). For the study in its entirety: Template switching captured roughly one uniquely barcoded TCR beta cDNA molecule per two T cells in model experiments. The study measured age-related changes in TCR beta repertoire diversity using deep sequencing normalized with unique cDNA molecular identifiers. Four age groups were formed from the donors: young (average approximately 15 years), middle-aged (more than 35), aged (roughly 56) and long-lived (about 80). To avoid experimental bias, donors of different ages were randomly spread across the sequencing lanes. For two donors (one aged 18 to 29 and one aged 80 or older), the study analyzed two additional independent replicas of 1 million unique cDNA reads from the same blood draw. Study-wide findings and limitations: A strong correlation was found between observed TCR beta diversity and the percentage of naive T cells measured by flow cytometry. Bulk unsorted PBMC profiling prevented conclusive comparison of naive and antigen-experienced compartments. Because the CMV infection status of the donors was unknown, age-related changes in expanded clonotypes may potentially have been confounded. Estimates of total diversity from one million sequenced T cells were regarded as lower bounds and underestimates. Observed TCR beta diversity per million T cells fell roughly linearly with age, and a significant reduction was already apparent by age roughly 40. Compared with the aged group, the long-lived group had more naive CD4+ T cells, fewer expanded clones and increased TCR diversity, suggesting age selection.

Comment on this clonotype: Its antigen specificity is not known. Nothing much larger sits one base from this clone, and base qualities are not available.

There are 16 amino acids in the CDR3, from cysteine to phenylalanine inclusive. The sequence is cut down to CDR3 DNA, 48 bases in frame from base 1. CDR1 LGHNA and CDR2 YNFKEQ are derived from the germline V gene. Deletion took 4 bases off V and 0 bases off J, with a span of 14 bases between the germline ends. Libraries came from 5' RACE. This sample was sequenced with an Illumina HiSeq 2500. A second PCR of roughly 6 to 11 cycles was run with a J-beta primer mix and a sample-barcoded 5' primer. Each TCR beta cDNA molecule received a unique molecular identifier from a template-switch 5' adaptor carrying 12 random nucleotides. At least 2.5 million CDR3-containing paired-end reads were obtained from each sample. All of the RNA was converted into first-strand cDNA using the Mint cDNA synthesis kit, with a TRBC-specific oligonucleotide serving as the primer. Following uracil-DNA glycosylase treatment, a first 18-cycle PCR with universal primers M1SS and BC2_uni_R was performed on all cDNA. Regarding the original processing steps: For normalization, 1 million high-quality reads were randomly selected from each sample, with every read carrying a distinct molecular identifier. Instead of being binned into consensus sequences, reads that shared molecular identifiers were thrown out. MiTCR, set to a Q25 quality threshold and the strictest error-elimination algorithm, was used for CDR3 identification, clonotype clustering and error correction. A nonparametric unseen species model with Euler transformation was used to estimate lower-bound total TCR beta diversity. TCRdb reworked the public reads: Q25 trimming with fastp, MiXCR clone assembly, productive beta chains retained. Merged by CDR3 protein, the rows form single entries marked with the most common genes and DNA. The V and J calls come from TCRdb's annotation, not from the publication. This sample comprises approximately 1.5 million distinct CDR3 sequences, about 35% of them detected only once. The top ten clonotypes cover approximately 10% of the sample.

Donors were a few dozen systemically healthy Caucasian individuals from Russia aged roughly 6 to 100 years. Each donor gave approximately 9.4 milliliters of peripheral blood, drawn into EDTA-treated Vacutainer tubes. PBMCs were isolated by Ficoll-Paque density-gradient centrifugation, with at least 6 million obtained per sample. Total RNA, at least 6 micrograms per sample, was extracted from PBMCs with Trizol reagent. For every donor, an aliquot of PBMCs went through flow cytometry to measure the percentages of naive CD45RAhigh/CD27high T cells. This sequence originates from a woman younger than 45 in good health. The sequence joins TRBV4-2 to TRBJ2-3; a weak D assignment points to TRBD1 (5 bases agree). Sequences were obtained from blood. The nucleotide sequence is TGTGCCAGCAGCCTTACCACAGGTCCTAGCACAGATACGCAGTATTTT. This sequence encodes CASSLTTGPSTDTQYF.